This TCR beta chain was documented in a study of control samples from healthy donors and cancer patients. The protocol was immunoSEQ multiplex PCR, while the TCRdb copy is restricted to in-frame clones and leaves out a portion. The table records around 130,000 clones, more than 70% of them present only once. V lost 3 bases and J 0 bases, leaving 12 bases between the germline ends. CDR3 size: 16 residues. The V gene's germline CDR1 is LNHDA and CDR2 SQIVND (reference sequence). The chain has TRBV19 and TRBJ1-3; perhaps TRBD1 as D (5 bases). The receptor's source is a man between 45 and 60 years old in good health. Specimen: blood. Here the CDR3 DNA reads TGTGCCAGTAGTATGGAGGGGCCACACTCTGGAAACACCATATATTTT. Translating gives CASSMEGPHSGNTIYF.